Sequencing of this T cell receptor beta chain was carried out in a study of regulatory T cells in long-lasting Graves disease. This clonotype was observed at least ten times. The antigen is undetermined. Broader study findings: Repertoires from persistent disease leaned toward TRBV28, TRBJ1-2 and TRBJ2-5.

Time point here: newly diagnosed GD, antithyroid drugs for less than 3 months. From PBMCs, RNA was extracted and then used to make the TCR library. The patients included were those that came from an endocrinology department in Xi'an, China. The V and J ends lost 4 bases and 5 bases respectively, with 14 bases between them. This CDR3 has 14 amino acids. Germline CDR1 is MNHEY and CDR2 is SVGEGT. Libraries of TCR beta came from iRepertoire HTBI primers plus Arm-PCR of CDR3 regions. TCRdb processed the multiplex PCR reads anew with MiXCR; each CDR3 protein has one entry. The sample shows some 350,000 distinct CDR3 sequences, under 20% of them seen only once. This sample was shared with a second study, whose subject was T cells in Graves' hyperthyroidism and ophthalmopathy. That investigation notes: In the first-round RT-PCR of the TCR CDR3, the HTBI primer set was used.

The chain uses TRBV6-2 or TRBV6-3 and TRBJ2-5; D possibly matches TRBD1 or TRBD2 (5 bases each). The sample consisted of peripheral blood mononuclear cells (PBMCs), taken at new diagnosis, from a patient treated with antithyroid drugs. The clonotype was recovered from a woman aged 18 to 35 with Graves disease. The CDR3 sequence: CASSFGTQGETQYF. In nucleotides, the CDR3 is TGTGCCAGCAGTTTCGGGACCCAAGGGGAGACCCAGTACTTC.